This passage covers 2 T cell receptor beta chains from one sample sequenced in a study of cytomegalovirus exposure and HLA in healthy donors. PCR primers comprised 60 Vbeta and 13 Jbeta primers. Using immunoSEQ multiplex PCR, the repertoire was profiled, and TCRdb retains in-frame clones only, with some absent. Among approximately 100,000 clones listed, 60% to 85% were seen once. The sequencing input was PBMCs. Receptors were obtained from a male donor in good health and CMV-seropositive.

The chain employs TRBV9 and TRBJ1-2, with D possibly being TRBD1 (6 bases). This CDR3 contains 15 residues. Germline CDR1 and CDR2: SGDLS and YYNGEE. V was cut by 1 base and J by 4 bases, with 14 bases left in between. The CDR3 coding sequence is TGTGCCAGCAGCGTATTTTCAGGGACAATCTATGGCTACACCTTC. Translating it yields CASSVFSGTIYGYTF.

V usage is TRBV28 and J usage is TRBJ2-4; no definite D call. CDR3 size: 16 residues. Trimming stripped 2 bases from V and 3 bases from J, with 14 bases between. Germline V gene sequence: CDR1 MDHEN, CDR2 SYDVKM. CDR3 amino acids: CASSLPSPSGKNIQYF. The CDR3 region has the DNA TGTGCCAGCAGTTTACCGTCGCCTAGTGGCAAAAACATTCAGTACTTC.